These 20 T cell receptor beta chains share one sample of origin, sequenced in a study of tumor and adjacent non-tumor tissue in lung cancer. The library came from three nested PCR rounds adapted from ARM-PCR protocols. Each CDR3 protein is one row after TCRdb ran MiXCR on the multiplex PCR reads. This repertoire shows about 60,000 distinct CDR3 sequences, 61% found once; its top ten account for more than 30%. No cell sorting was done before RNA was extracted from the tissue. The normal lung tissue was taken more than 3 cm from the tumor edge. The specimen sequenced was distant non-tumor lung tissue. Source of these receptors: a man in his 70s with non-small cell lung cancer.

This clonotype was seen many times. The rearrangement links TRBV7-8 to TRBJ2-5; D is unresolved. With 1 base removed from V and 5 bases from J, the gap between germline ends came to 8 bases. Germline assignment: CDR1 SGHVS and CDR2 FQNEAQ. This CDR3 is built from 13 residues. The CDR3 protein is CASSLVFRETQYF. As DNA, the CDR3 is TGTGCCAGCAGCTTAGTTTTTAGGGAGACCCAGTACTTC.

To note about this clonotype: Since a much larger clone is just one base distant, this may be a read error. This chain links TRBV11-2 with TRBJ2-7; TRBD1 is a possible D gene (5 bases). The CDR3 loop spans 13 amino acids. The germline gives CDR1 SGHAT, CDR2 FQNNGV. CDR3 in DNA: TGTGCCAGCAGCAGGACATGGCCCTACGAGCAGGACTTC. Protein product: CASSRTWPYEQDF.

Note on this clonotype: Sequence at one end of the junction differs from germline and may be a read error. The chain carries TRBV12-3 or TRBV12-4 and TRBJ2-6, with 9 bases aligning to TRBD1. The length of the CDR3 is 16 residues. The CDR3, as DNA: TGTACCAGCAGTCTGGGACAGGGAGCTGGGGCCGACGTCCTGACTTTC. It specifies CTSSLGQGAGADVLTF.

Ten or more counts support this clonotype. CDR3 sequence (DNA): TGTGCCCATCGCGGGCCCAACAATGAGCAGTTCTTC. Amino acid sequence: CAHRGPNNEQFF. The V and J genes are TRBV10-3 and TRBJ2-1; D possibly corresponds to TRBD2 (5 bases). This CDR3 is built from 12 residues. Germline V CDR1 and CDR2: ENHRY, SYGVKD. The germline V and J ends were trimmed by 11 bases and 5 bases, with 13 bases remaining between them.

A remark on this clonotype: The limits of the CDR3 on the DNA are not certain, so only TCRdb's listed CDR3 is given. The rearrangement uses TRBV29-1 and TRBJ2-1; the table gives TRBD2 as D, unverified against the DNA. Germline-derived CDR1 and CDR2 are SQVTM and ANQGSEA. The CDR3 extends over 17 residues, inclusive of both ends. The CDR3: CSVVGGGAWTRGNEQFF.

This clonotype was recorded at least ten times. This chain uses TRBV28 with TRBJ2-7; D call uncertain. Germline V gene data show CDR1 as MDHEN and CDR2 as SYDVKM. The CDR3 covers 12 residues. Trimming took 4 bases from V and 5 from J, leaving 9 bases between them. The CDR3 reads CASSSRVDEQYF. DNA of the CDR3: TGTGCCAGCAGTTCCCGTGTCGACGAGCAGTACTTC.

As concerns this clonotype: This may be a read error, as it is one base from a much larger clone. This chain links TRBV6-6 with TRBJ2-3, with 9 bases aligning to TRBD2. The CDR3 has 18 residues. After removal of 2 bases from V and 0 bases from J, the junction contained 9 bases not matched to a gene. The germline CDR1 and CDR2 sequences are MNHNY and SVGAGI (reference sequence). CDR3 sequence: CASSYPHRLAVSTDTQYF. The CDR3 DNA reads TGTGCCAGCAGTTACCCGCACCGACTAGCGGTTAGCACAGATACGCAGTATTTT.

The sample holds one count of this clonotype. This rearrangement joins TRBV29-1 to TRBJ1-2; 11 bases agree with TRBD1. This CDR3 has 12 residues. V lost 7 bases to trimming and J lost 13 bases; unmatched junction nucleotides: 11. Germline lookup yields CDR1 SQVTM and CDR2 ANQGSEA. The CDR3 sequence is CSAGQGAHGCTF. CDR3 DNA: TGCAGCGCAGGACAGGGGGCGCATGGTTGCACCTTC.

Many counts were recorded for this clonotype. This chain joins TRBV5-1 and TRBJ2-1, with TRBD2 matching over 14 bases. V trimming: 4 bases; J trimming: 7 bases; junction bases outside the gene matches: 4. Germline V gene lookup returns CDR1 SGHRS and CDR2 YFSETQ. This CDR3 spans 15 amino acids. The CDR3 loop is CASSRGTSGRNEQFF. The CDR3 region has the DNA TGCGCCAGCAGCCGGGGGACTAGCGGGAGAAATGAGCAGTTCTTC.

About this clonotype: This may be a read error, as it is one base from a much larger clone. This chain joins TRBV6-5 and TRBJ1-5; no reliable D call. Germline V gives CDR1 MNHEY, CDR2 SVGAGI. This CDR3 spans 13 amino acids. Here the CDR3 reads CASRVNSDQPKHF. The CDR3 DNA reads as TGTGCCTCTCGTGTTAACAGTGATCAGCCCAAGCATTTT.

Points on this clonotype: At one end the junction does not follow the germline gene, possibly because of a read error. V gene TRBV29-1 combines with J gene TRBJ2-3; D is unresolved. The CDR3 runs to 11 residues. Per germline, CDR1 SQVTM and CDR2 ANQGSEA. The chain's CDR3 is CNVRLLDTHYF. The CDR3 DNA follows: TGCAACGTTCGACTTCTGGATACGCACTATTTT.

Turning to this clonotype: A much larger clone is a single base away; this may be a read error. This rearrangement joins TRBV10-3 to TRBJ2-3, with 9 bases aligning to TRBD2. The CDR3 has 15 residues. Germline V lookup: CDR1 ENHRY, CDR2 SYGVKD. The CDR3 loop is CATSPGGRGTDTHYF. The CDR3 DNA is TGTGCCACCTCCCCAGGCGGGAGGGGCACAGATACGCACTATTTT.

This clonotype was counted only a few times. V usage is TRBV20-1 and J usage is TRBJ1-2, with no clear D. CDR3 length: 14 residues. V gave up 7 bases and J gave up 4 bases, with 19 bases separating them. Germline V gives CDR1 DFQATT, CDR2 SNEGSKA (reference sequence). In DNA form, the CDR3 reads TGCAGTGTGGTCCCCAAACTTCCGGGCTATGGCTACACCTTC. This translates into CSVVPKLPGYGYTF.

The chain employs TRBV28 and TRBJ2-3; D is unresolved. Germline V CDR1 and CDR2: MDHEN, SYDVKM. The CDR3 is 12 residues long. Trimming shortened V by 3 bases and J by 3 bases, and 4 bases separated the two germline ends. The CDR3, as DNA: TGTGCCAGCAGTTTGATGACAGATACGCAGTATTTT. This sequence encodes CASSLMTDTQYF. Drawing the rest from reference TRBV28 and TRBJ2-3, the complete variable domain is DVKVTQSSRYLVKRTGEKVFLECVQDMDHENMFWYRQDPGLGLRLIYFSYDVKMKEKGDIPEGYSVSREKKERFSLILESASTNQTSMYLCASSLMTDTQYFGPGTRLTVL.

This clonotype was observed once. At one boundary the junction diverges from the germline segment, which might be a read error. In nucleotides, the CDR3 is TGTGCCAGTAGCATTAGGCAGTTGGCTAGCGGGAGAAAGAATGAGCGGTTCTTC. Translated: CASSIRQLASGRKNERFF. The chain links TRBV11-1 to TRBJ2-1, with 10 bases identical to TRBD2. The CDR3 is 18 amino acids. Germline CDR1 is SGHAT and CDR2 is FQDESV (reference sequence).

This clonotype has only one observation. V and J are TRBV20-1 and TRBJ2-1, with a weak D call TRBD2 (6 bases). There are 16 residues in the CDR3. V lost 6 bases to trimming and J lost 0 bases, with 18 bases between them. Germline V gene data show CDR1 as DFQATT and CDR2 as SNEGSKA (reference sequence). CDR3 DNA sequence: TGCAGTGCATCCTCCCAGGTGACTAGCTCCTACAATGAGCAGTTCTTC. Residues: CSASSQVTSSYNEQFF.

The sample holds many counts of this clonotype. The CDR3 nucleotides read TGTGCCAGCAGTTCTCCGGGACTGGGGGTTAAAACCCAGTACTTC. Its protein is CASSSPGLGVKTQYF. The V and J genes are TRBV6-6 and TRBJ2-5, with a weak D call TRBD2 (6 bases). The V end was cut by 4 bases, the J end by 8 bases, with 20 bases between. This CDR3 spans 15 amino acids. CDR1 and CDR2 (germline): MNHNY, SVGAGI (reference sequence).

As for this clonotype: The conserved final phenylalanine or tryptophan is absent from the CDR3, which likely points to a read error. This chain links TRBV4-1 with TRBJ2-6; 8 bases are a match to TRBD1. V was clipped by 5 bases and J by 0 bases; unmatched bases: 18. Per germline, CDR1 MGHRA and CDR2 YSYEKL. The CDR3 runs 21 residues. The CDR3 loop is CASSSRKQPGQGHSGANVLTS. CDR3 nucleotide sequence: TGCGCCAGCAGCTCACGGAAACAACCCGGACAGGGCCACTCTGGGGCCAACGTCCTGACTTCC.

The genes are TRBV5-1 and TRBJ2-2; TRBD1 aligns across 9 bases. Trimming took 2 bases from V and 9 from J; bases not matched to a gene: 8. Germline lookup yields CDR1 SGHRS and CDR2 YFSETQ. The CDR3 length is 15 residues. The CDR3 loop reads CASSLQGQGRRELFF. CDR3 bases: TGCGCCAGCAGCTTACAGGGACAGGGCAGGAGGGAGCTGTTTTTT.

With regard to this clonotype: Since a much larger clone is just one base distant, this may be a read error. This sequence joins TRBV28 and TRBJ2-3; D is uncertain. The CDR3 sequence is 12 residues long. CDR1 is MDHEN, CDR2 SYDVKM, per germline. The CDR3 DNA follows: TGTGTCAGCAGTTTTTCCGGAGATACGCAGTATTTT. Its protein product is CVSSFSGDTQYF.